This T cell receptor beta chain was obtained from a study of TIL therapy for anti-PD-1-resistant metastatic lung cancer. Overall study context: Patients had a median age of approximately 50 years (range about 35-80). By whole-exome sequencing, median non-synonymous tumor mutation burden was under 1.9 mutations per megabase.

Time point denoted: pre-treatment sample, taken before nivolumab and TIL therapy. Patients were adults with stage 4 NSCLC. The immunoSEQ assay was v3. Here immunoSEQ multiplex PCR was the method, and the copy in TCRdb shows in-frame clones only, minus some. The table lists more than 35,000 clones, around 67% of them singletons. Comment on this clone: Its target is unknown.

There are 11 residues in the CDR3. Germline loops: CDR1 SGHRS, CDR2 YFSETQ. Trimming shortened V by 3 bases and J by 6 bases, and 7 bases separated the two germline ends. Study-wide points: Treatment-naive, never-smoker and oncogene-addicted patients were overrepresented in this highly selected cohort.

Sequencing was performed on blood, taken at baseline. The source of this sequence is a person aged 25-79 years with non-small cell lung cancer. The rearrangement joins TRBV5-1 to TRBJ2-7; D may be TRBD2 (6 bases). CDR3 nucleotides: TGCGCCAGCAGCTCGGGACTCGAGCAGTACTTC. It yields the protein CASSSGLEQYF.